The 10 T cell receptor beta chains below were found in one sample sequenced in a study of blood T cell repertoires in COVID-19. Some clones are missing from TCRdb's copy, which holds only in-frame ones; the method was immunoSEQ multiplex PCR. The sample carries tens of thousands of clones, about 87% recorded once. The material sequenced was peripheral blood. All receptors come from a man aged 50 to 59 with active COVID-19.

The genes are TRBV5-1 and TRBJ2-5, with a tentative D call TRBD2 (5 bases). Germline CDR1 is SGHRS and CDR2 is YFSETQ. The CDR3 totals 14 residues. V shed 5 bases and J shed 2 bases, with 13 bases lying between them. Here the CDR3 reads CASRPGVTQETQYF. The CDR3 nucleotides are TGCGCCAGCAGGCCCGGGGTTACTCAAGAGACCCAGTACTTC. The whole variable domain, remainder taken from reference TRBV5-1 and TRBJ2-5, is KAGVTQTPRYLIKTRGQQVTLSCSPISGHRSVSWYQQTPGQGLQFLFEYFSETQRNKGNFPGRFSGRQFSNSRSEMNVSTLELGDSALYLCASRPGVTQETQYFGPGTRLLVL.

This clone was found once. The chain has TRBV5-1 and TRBJ1-2, with D perhaps TRBD1 (5 bases). The ends were cut back, 3 bases at V and 4 bases at J, with 10 bases in the middle. This CDR3 contains 13 residues. Germline lookup yields CDR1 SGHRS and CDR2 YFSETQ. This CDR3 reads CASSSDMGYGYTF. The CDR3, as DNA: TGCGCCAGCAGCTCGGACATGGGCTATGGCTACACCTTC.

This clone appeared a few times. V and J are TRBV2 and TRBJ1-4, with D uncertain. The CDR3 length is 12 residues. V lost 8 bases to trimming and J lost 8 bases, with 12 bases between them. CDR1 is SNHLY and CDR2 is FYNNEI in the germline V gene. The DNA for the CDR3 is TGTGCCAGCTCCCTTGGTAGCGAAAAACTGTTTTTT. This translates into CASSLGSEKLFF.

This chain links TRBV5-1 with TRBJ2-1, with D perhaps TRBD2 (5 bases). CDR3 length: 14 residues. The V gene's germline CDR1 is SGHRS and CDR2 YFSETQ. Trimming cost V 4 bases and J 3 bases, with 11 bases left between them. Here the CDR3 reads CASSGQADYNEQFF. CDR3 DNA: TGCGCCAGCAGCGGCCAAGCGGACTACAATGAGCAGTTCTTC.

The chain couples TRBV28 to TRBJ1-6; 10 nucleotides align to TRBD1. V shed 4 bases, J shed 7 bases, and the junction held 7 bases outside the gene matches. Germline V lookup: CDR1 MDHEN, CDR2 SYDVKM. This CDR3 comprises 16 residues. CDR3: CASSWDRGRENSPLHF. The CDR3, as DNA: TGTGCCAGCAGTTGGGACAGGGGACGTGAAAATTCACCCCTCCACTTT.

V usage is TRBV5-5 and J usage is TRBJ1-2; 9 nucleotides line up with TRBD1. The CDR3 contains 15 residues. In germline, CDR1 is SGHKS, CDR2 YYEKEE (reference sequence). Trimming removed 2 bases from V and 7 bases from J; junction bases left unmatched: 9. CDR3 sequence: CASSFIAGQGSGYTF. In nucleotides, the CDR3 is TGTGCCAGCAGCTTCATTGCGGGACAGGGATCTGGCTACACCTTC.

The chain is built from TRBV7-2 and TRBJ1-1; 8 bases match TRBD1. This CDR3 is built from 12 residues. Germline CDR1 reads SGHTA; CDR2 reads FQGNSA. With V trimmed by 8 bases and J by 1 base, 0 bases remained unmatched. The CDR3 protein is CASGTGNTEAFF. CDR3 sequence (DNA): TGTGCCAGCGGGACAGGGAACACTGAAGCTTTCTTT.

J is TRBJ2-1 and V is TRBV27, with 12 bases identical to TRBD2. The CDR3 is 14 residues long. Germline assignment: CDR1 MNHEY and CDR2 SMNVEV (reference sequence). Losses at the gene ends were 4 bases for V and 6 bases for J; bases not matched to a gene: 1. CDR3 bases: TGTGCCAGCAGTTCTAGCGGGAGGGCCAATGAGCAGTTCTTC. Amino acids: CASSSSGRANEQFF.

V and J are TRBV5-4 and TRBJ2-3; 14 nucleotides line up with TRBD2. Germline assignment: CDR1 SGHNT and CDR2 YYREEE (reference sequence). CDR3 length equals 16 residues. V was clipped by 4 bases and J by 4 bases; unmatched bases: 5. The CDR3 nucleotides are TGTGCCAGCAGCCCGACTAGCGGGAGGGTTGCAGATACGCAGTATTTT. Translating gives CASSPTSGRVADTQYF.

The chain combines TRBV19 with TRBJ2-7; possibly TRBD1 for D (6 bases). With 6 bases removed from V and 3 bases from J, the gap between germline ends came to 9 bases. The CDR3 sequence is 12 residues long. Germline V gives CDR1 LNHDA, CDR2 SQIVND (reference sequence). The CDR3 DNA reads as TGTGCCAGTAGGGCAGGGGACTACGAGCAGTACTTC. This sequence encodes CASRAGDYEQYF.